The next 25 T cell receptor beta chains were all read from a single sample in a study of T-cell reconstitution after alpha-beta-depleted transplantation in children. Construction of the TCRbeta library involved unique molecular identifiers. TCRdb re-analysed the PCR reads in MiXCR, keeping a single row per CDR3 protein. The table records a few hundred thousand distinct CDR3 sequences, roughly 22% of them present only once. This material consisted of PBMCs from the stem cell graft donor, taken from the stem cell graft. Every receptor here comes from a human donor who donated a stem cell graft to a child with acute myeloid leukemia.

The rearrangement joins TRBV2 to TRBJ2-3; 12 bases are a match to TRBD2. CDR1 and CDR2 from the germline V gene are SNHLY and FYNNEI. The V segment lost 5 bases and the J segment 6 bases; nucleotides outside the gene matches: 3. The CDR3 totals 14 residues. CDR3 in DNA: TGTGCCAGCAGTCGCCTAGCGGGAGGGGATACGCAGTATTTT. Its protein is CASSRLAGGDTQYF.

There are many counts of this clonotype. In nucleotides, the CDR3 is TGTGCCAGCGGGTCTAGTCTTACGTACGAGCAGTACTTC. It translates to CASGSSLTYEQYF. The chain recombines TRBV6-6 with TRBJ2-7; D gene unclear. With 8 bases removed from V and 4 bases from J, the gap between germline ends came to 15 bases. Per the germline V gene, CDR1 is MNHNY and CDR2 is SVGAGI (reference sequence). The CDR3 spans 13 residues.

The sample holds a few counts of this clonotype. J is TRBJ2-7 and V is TRBV29-1; D is uncertain. CDR3 length: 11 residues. CDR1 SQVTM and CDR2 ANQGSEA come from the germline V gene. Between the trimmed V and J ends, which lost 4 bases and 3 bases, there was a span of 7 bases. The CDR3 here is CSVVASYEQYF. DNA for the CDR3: TGCAGCGTTGTAGCTAGCTACGAGCAGTACTTC.

In this sample, this clonotype turned up a few times. The chain combines TRBV27 with TRBJ1-1; D gene ambiguous. Trimming left V 6 bases short and J 5 bases short, with 16 bases between. CDR3 size: 14 residues. Per the germline V gene, CDR1 is MNHEY and CDR2 is SMNVEV (reference sequence). Here the CDR3 DNA reads TGTGCCAGCAGCCACGTGAGCGTGGGGACTGAAGCTTTCTTT. Its protein product is CASSHVSVGTEAFF.

The chain couples TRBV11-2 to TRBJ2-1; D gene ambiguous. V lost 7 bases, J lost 1 base, and 17 bases lay in between. Germline CDR1 SGHAT, CDR2 FQNNGV. The CDR3 sequence is 16 residues long. The CDR3 DNA is TGTGCCAGCACCCTCGTACCGGGTCTTTCCTACAATGAGCAGTTCTTC. It is translated as CASTLVPGLSYNEQFF.

This chain links TRBV7-6 with TRBJ2-6, with D possibly matching TRBD1 (6 bases). The CDR3 totals 17 residues. V was pared by 1 base and J by 0 bases, with 10 bases between. Germline V gives CDR1 SGHVS, CDR2 FNYEAQ. In DNA, the CDR3 is TGTGCCAGCAGCTTAGGAGGCAGGGGCTCTGGGGCCAACGTCCTGACTTTC. Protein product: CASSLGGRGSGANVLTF. The complete variable domain, with remaining parts taken from reference TRBV7-6 and TRBJ2-6, reads GAGVSQSPRYKVTKRGQDVALRCDPISGHVSLYWYRQALGQGPEFLTYFNYEAQQDKSGLPNDRFSAERPEGSISTLTIQRTEQRDSAMYRCASSLGGRGSGANVLTFGAGSRLTVL.

This clonotype came up a few times. This chain connects TRBV7-8 to TRBJ2-7; a possible D gene is TRBD1 (5 bases). Per the germline V gene, CDR1 is SGHVS and CDR2 is FQNEAQ. CDR3 length equals 17 residues. Trimming removed 2 bases at V and 2 bases at J, with 19 bases between. Here the CDR3 reads CASSLPPTAGLPYEQYF. The CDR3 DNA reads as TGTGCCAGCAGCTTACCCCCTACGGCAGGGTTACCCTACGAGCAGTACTTC. Full variable domain (rest looked up from reference TRBV7-8 and TRBJ2-7): GAGVSQSPRYKVAKRGQDVALRCDPISGHVSLFWYQQALGQGPEFLTYFQNEAQLDKSGLPSDRFFAERPEGSVSTLKIQRTQQEDSAVYLCASSLPPTAGLPYEQYFGPGTRLTVT.

This chain uses TRBV20-1 with TRBJ1-2; 7 bases match TRBD1. With V trimmed by 0 bases and J by 2 bases, 0 bases remained unmatched. This CDR3 comprises 13 residues. In germline, CDR1 is DFQATT, CDR2 SNEGSKA (reference sequence). CDR3 in amino acids: CSAREDRNYGYTF. The DNA of the CDR3 is TGCAGTGCTAGAGAGGACAGGAACTATGGCTACACCTTC.

This clonotype was observed many times. The chain couples TRBV6-6 to TRBJ2-1, with D uncertain. V was shortened by 4 bases and J by 6 bases, with 1 base between the two germline ends. In germline, CDR1 is MNHNY, CDR2 SVGAGI (reference sequence). The CDR3 is 10 amino acids. The CDR3 DNA follows: TGTGCCAGCAGTTCCAATGAGCAGTTCTTC. Protein sequence: CASSSNEQFF.

The chain joins TRBV15 to TRBJ2-5; 11 bases fit TRBD2. The CDR3 runs 18 residues. Per the germline V gene, CDR1 is LNHNV and CDR2 is YYDKDF (reference sequence). J was trimmed by 4 bases and V by 0 bases; bases with no gene match: 10. The CDR3 nucleotides read TGTGCCACCAGCAGAGACCTACTAGCGGGAGACCCAGGAGAGACCCAGTACTTC. Amino acid sequence: CATSRDLLAGDPGETQYF.

The chain combines TRBV11-2 with TRBJ2-1; D perhaps matches TRBD1 (5 bases). Germline CDR1 and CDR2: SGHAT and FQNNGV. The CDR3 spans 15 residues. Trimming stripped 1 base from V and 2 bases from J, with 9 bases between. The CDR3 loop reads CASSLAPRAYNEQFF. The CDR3 DNA reads as TGTGCCAGCAGCTTAGCGCCCAGGGCCTACAATGAGCAGTTCTTC. The full variable domain, in which reference TRBV11-2 and TRBJ2-1 provide the parts outside the CDR3, is EAGVAQSPRYKIIEKRQSVAFWCNPISGHATLYWYQQILGQGPKLLIQFQNNGVVDDSQLPKDRFSAERLKGVDSTLKIQPAKLEDSAVYLCASSLAPRAYNEQFFGPGTRLTVL.

This chain connects TRBV5-6 to TRBJ2-7; tentatively, D is TRBD1 (5 bases). V lost 9 bases, J lost 4 bases, and 17 bases lay in between. This CDR3 region has 13 residues. Germline V gives CDR1 SGHDT, CDR2 YYEEEE. DNA of the CDR3: TGTGCCATGGGCCCAGGACACCCATACGAGCAGTACTTC. It translates to CAMGPGHPYEQYF.

By frequency in the sample, this clonotype is medium-sized. The chain recombines TRBV20-1 with TRBJ2-7; 11 bases align to TRBD2. Germline CDR1 and CDR2: DFQATT and SNEGSKA (reference sequence). CDR3 length equals 11 residues. The CDR3 DNA sequence: TGCAGGGGGACTAGCGGTTACGAGCAGTACTTC. Translation: CRGTSGYEQYF.

The V and J genes are TRBV28 and TRBJ2-1; 14 bases map to TRBD2. The V gene end was trimmed by 8 bases and the J gene end by 10 bases; junction bases not matched to a gene: 19. CDR1 and CDR2 (germline): MDHEN, SYDVKM. The CDR3 runs 18 residues. The CDR3 is CASREEIGTSGSWEEQFF. DNA of the CDR3: TGTGCCAGCCGCGAAGAAATCGGGACTAGCGGGAGTTGGGAAGAGCAGTTCTTC. Full variable domain (remainder filled in from reference TRBV28 and TRBJ2-1): DVKVTQSSRYLVKRTGEKVFLECVQDMDHENMFWYRQDPGLGLRLIYFSYDVKMKEKGDIPEGYSVSREKKERFSLILESASTNQTSMYLCASREEIGTSGSWEEQFFGPGTRLTVL.

The J gene is TRBJ2-3, the V gene TRBV20-1, with a tentative D call TRBD2 (6 bases). This CDR3 comprises 14 residues. Germline V gives CDR1 DFQATT, CDR2 SNEGSKA (reference sequence). V lost 5 bases and J lost 4, with 16 bases in between. CDR3 protein: CSAPGAYPADTQYF. In DNA form, the CDR3 reads TGCAGTGCTCCGGGAGCATATCCTGCAGATACGCAGTATTTT.

The chain is built from TRBV15 and TRBJ2-3; D unresolved. The CDR3 covers 15 residues. Per germline, CDR1 LNHNV and CDR2 YYDKDF (reference sequence). Trimming removed 0 bases at V and 2 bases at J, with 9 bases between. The CDR3 loop is CATSREGRDTDTQYF. DNA for the CDR3: TGTGCCACCAGCAGAGAAGGAAGGGACACAGATACGCAGTATTTT.

This chain connects TRBV7-2 to TRBJ2-7; 8 positions agree with TRBD2. Germline assignment: CDR1 SGHTA and CDR2 FQGNSA. J was trimmed by 3 bases and V by 4 bases; bases with no gene match: 5. This CDR3 spans 14 amino acids. CDR3 in amino acids: CASSSGLGFYEQYF. CDR3 DNA sequence: TGTGCCAGCAGCTCGGGACTAGGCTTCTACGAGCAGTACTTC.

This clonotype was detected ten times or more. The rearrangement joins TRBV20-1 to TRBJ2-1, with D unclear. Germline V CDR1 and CDR2: DFQATT, SNEGSKA (reference sequence). The CDR3 sequence is 14 residues long. Trimming took off 3 bases at V and 8 bases at J, with 17 bases between the two ends. Written as DNA, the CDR3 is TGCAGTGCTAGTTGGTATGAGGAATGGGATGAGCAGTTCTTC. This sequence encodes CSASWYEEWDEQFF.

In the case of this clonotype: In this CDR3 the conserved last residue, phenylalanine or tryptophan, is missing, so a read error is likely. This chain uses TRBV9 with TRBJ1-2; D gene ambiguous. CDR1 and CDR2 from the germline V gene are SGDLS and YYNGEE. The CDR3 has 14 amino acids. Trimming took 0 bases from V and 4 from J, leaving 10 bases between them. CDR3 nucleotide sequence: TGTGCCAGCAGCGTAGTCCCGGAGGGCTATGGCTACACCTGC. This translates into CASSVVPEGYGYTC.

Points on this clonotype: Sequence at one end of the junction differs from germline and may be a read error. The rearrangement links TRBV4-3 to TRBJ2-7; TRBD2 matches 11 bases. This CDR3 is 15 amino acids long. Germline assignment: CDR1 LGHNA and CDR2 YSLEER. CDR3 loop: CASSQDLAGGYEQYF. The CDR3 DNA reads TGTGCCAGCAGCCAGGACCTAGCGGGAGGTTACGAGCAGTACTTC.

The chain uses TRBV12-3 or TRBV12-4 and TRBJ1-4, with 10 bases lining up with TRBD1. The CDR3 covers 14 residues. J gave up 6 bases and V 3 bases, and 1 base lay outside the gene matches. Here the CDR3 reads CASSLGTGDEKLFF. For the CDR3, the DNA is TGTGCCAGCAGTTTGGGGACAGGGGATGAAAAACTGTTTTTT.

The gene calls are TRBV6-2 or TRBV6-3 and TRBJ2-2; 12 bases are a match to TRBD2. CDR3 length: 19 amino acids. V lost 7 bases, J lost 4 bases, and 16 bases stayed unmatched. The germline CDR1 and CDR2 sequences are MNHEY and SVGEGT. Here the CDR3 DNA reads TGTGCCAGCACCGTCCGACGGCTAGCGGGAGGGTCGTTCACCGGGGAGCTGTTTTTT. Translating it yields CASTVRRLAGGSFTGELFF.

The chain employs TRBV7-2 and TRBJ2-7; D possibly corresponds to TRBD2 (5 bases). This CDR3 spans 14 amino acids. Trimming took off 5 bases at V and 4 bases at J, with 15 bases between the two ends. Germline CDR1 SGHTA, CDR2 FQGNSA. The CDR3 here is CASSLGVLSYEQYF. As DNA, the CDR3 is TGTGCCAGCAGCCTCGGGGTCTTGTCTTACGAGCAGTACTTC.

This clonotype was recorded many times. The chain is built from TRBV10-3 and TRBJ2-1; maybe TRBD1 (5 bases). CDR3 length: 15 amino acids. Trimming cost V 4 bases and J 1 base, with 11 bases left between them. Germline V gene lookup returns CDR1 ENHRY and CDR2 SYGVKD. CDR3 in DNA: TGTGCCATCAGTGGGGGCAGGAGTTCCTACAATGAGCAGTTCTTC. It yields the protein CAISGGRSSYNEQFF.

This clonotype occurred many times. The rearrangement uses TRBV20-1 and TRBJ2-7; no firm D call. CDR3 length: 16 amino acids. Deletions cut 2 bases from V and 4 bases from J, with 21 bases between. The germline CDR1 and CDR2 sequences are DFQATT and SNEGSKA (reference sequence). CDR3 coding DNA: TGCAGTGCTAGACAGGACGGGCCCCTAGGGCGTTACGAGCAGTACTTC. The encoded protein is CSARQDGPLGRYEQYF.